The 2 T cell receptor beta chains reported below all come from one sample, sequenced in a study of T cell repertoires in cytomegalovirus infection. A single record per CDR3 protein comes from TCRdb applying MiXCR to the reads. The table shows 360,000 or so distinct CDR3 sequences, with 34% occurring only once. Their antigens are not known. Sample: cultured PBMCs, taken from culture after CMV antigen stimulation. These receptor sequences come from a human donor in good health (CMV status not recorded). Some clones in this sample may be carry-over from other donors' samples.

The chain recombines TRBV6-5 with TRBJ1-2; D remains unclear. Between the trimmed V and J ends, which lost 2 bases and 4 bases, there was a span of 14 bases. Germline CDR1 and CDR2: MNHEY and SVGAGI. The CDR3 extends over 15 amino acids. Written as DNA, the CDR3 is TGTGCCAGCAGTTACGCGATCCCTGGGTCCTATGGCTACACCTTC. It translates to CASSYAIPGSYGYTF.

J is TRBJ1-2 and V is TRBV7-9; D remains unclear. CDR1 is SEHNR and CDR2 is FQNEAQ in the germline V gene (reference sequence). V lost 6 bases and J lost 6, with 14 bases in between. The CDR3 is made up of 13 amino acids. The CDR3 DNA is TGTGCCAGCAGGGAGGTCAGTAGGGATGGCTACACCTTC. It encodes CASREVSRDGYTF. Variable domain in full (rest from reference TRBV7-9 and TRBJ1-2): DTGVSQNPRHKITKRGQNVTFRCDPISEHNRLYWYRQTLGQGPEFLTYFQNEAQLEKSRLLSDRFSAERPKGSFSTLEIQRTEQGDSAMYLCASREVSRDGYTFGSGTRLTVV.